The rows below give T cell receptor beta chains drawn from one sample of a study of T cell responses to AZD1222 COVID-19 vaccine. TCRdb's table, derived via immunoSEQ multiplex PCR, lists solely in-frame clones and lacks some. Among 80,000 or so clones, 70% to 90% were seen once, and the ten largest hold about 10%. The specimen was peripheral blood, collected 28 days after the second AZD1222 dose. The receptors stem from an adult who received the AZD1222 COVID-19 vaccine. Each CDR3 is given with its conserved first and last residue. A D gene is named only where the DNA matches it firmly. Size values are once, few and many counts, or a class for expanded clones, and some rows have none.

j_gene	d_gene	abundance	v_gene	CDR3aa	CDR3nt
TRBJ2-3	TRBD2	few	TRBV11-3	CASSLGLAGGTDTQYF	TGTGCCAGCAGCCTCGGACTAGCGGGGGGCACAGATACGCAGTATTTT
TRBJ2-3	TRBD2	.	TRBV25-1	CASSESLAGGVDTQYF	TGTGCCAGCAGTGAATCTCTAGCGGGGGGTGTAGATACGCAGTATTTT
TRBJ2-7	.	.	TRBV6-1	CASSEEPRSYEQYF	TGTGCCAGCAGTGAAGAACCCAGGAGCTACGAGCAGTACTTC
TRBJ2-7	.	.	TRBV19	CASSLRHGRSYEQYF	TGTGCCAGTAGTCTTCGCCACGGACGGTCCTACGAGCAGTACTTC
TRBJ1-4	TRBD1	.	TRBV5-6	CASSPRTGVGKLFF	TGTGCCAGCAGCCCAAGGACAGGGGTGGGAAAACTGTTTTTT
TRBJ2-4	.	.	TRBV4-2	CASRDSKLAKNIQYF	TGTGCCAGCAGAGACAGCAAACTAGCCAAAAACATTCAGTACTTC
TRBJ1-2	.	.	TRBV24-1	CATSDFSGDGGYTF	TGTGCCACCAGTGATTTTTCAGGGGACGGAGGCTACACCTTC
TRBJ2-3	.	.	TRBV18	CASSQQGTDTQYF	TGTGCCAGCTCACAACAGGGCACAGATACGCAGTATTTT
TRBJ2-7	.	.	TRBV4-1	CASSQDARGVYEQYF	TGCGCCAGCAGCCAAGACGCTCGAGGGGTCTACGAGCAGTACTTC
TRBJ2-7	.	.	TRBV11-2	CASSLGSSYEQYF	TGTGCCAGCAGCTTGGGCTCCTCCTACGAGCAGTACTTC
TRBJ2-7	TRBD1	.	TRBV11-2	CASSSGTGGFHEQYF	TGTGCCAGCAGCTCCGGGACAGGGGGCTTCCACGAGCAGTACTTC
TRBJ1-5	TRBD1	.	TRBV19	CASSIRGDRGQPQHF	TGTGCCAGTAGTATAAGGGGGGACAGGGGTCAGCCCCAGCATTTT
TRBJ1-1	.	.	TRBV27	CASSLSIESPTPEAFF	TGTGCCAGCAGTTTATCGATAGAAAGCCCCACTCCTGAAGCTTTCTTT
TRBJ1-6	.	.	TRBV6-5	CASSPDFNNSPLHF	TGTGCCAGCAGCCCGGACTTTAATAATTCACCCCTCCACTTT
TRBJ1-1	TRBD1	once	TRBV15	CATSSPDRGRTEAFF	TGTGCCACCAGCAGTCCTGACAGGGGGCGAACTGAAGCTTTCTTT
TRBJ1-4	.	.	TRBV3-1/TRBV3-2	CASSQQAGVRATNEKLFF	TGTGCCAGCAGCCAACAGGCAGGGGTTCGGGCAACTAATGAAAAACTGTTTTTT
TRBJ2-7	.	.	TRBV21-1	CASSKRNTGTLYEQYF	TGTGCCAGCAGCAAAAGGAATACGGGCACCCTCTACGAGCAGTACTTC
TRBJ2-7	.	.	TRBV30	CAWSRSRISYEQYF	TGTGCCTGGAGTAGGTCCAGGATCTCCTACGAGCAGTACTTC
TRBJ1-3	.	once	TRBV10-3	CAISTDSRLRGNTIYF	TGTGCCATCAGTACCGACAGCCGACTGCGCGGAAACACCATATATTTT
TRBJ1-2	.	.	TRBV6-5	CASLWNYGYTF	TGTGCCAGCCTTTGGAACTATGGCTACACCTTC
TRBJ1-4	.	.	TRBV25-1	CASSELNSGGYWEKLFF	TGTGCCAGCAGTGAATTAAATAGCGGAGGGTACTGGGAAAAACTGTTTTTT
TRBJ1-2	.	.	TRBV9	CASSVGEYGYTF	TGTGCCAGCAGCGTAGGCGAGTATGGCTACACCTTC
TRBJ1-1	TRBD1	.	TRBV19	CASSMQRQGGDTEAFF	TGTGCCAGTAGTATGCAAAGACAGGGAGGGGACACTGAAGCTTTCTTT
TRBJ2-5	.	.	TRBV3-1/TRBV3-2	CASSQGGGYETQYF	TGTGCCAGCAGCCAAGGTGGGGGTTACGAGACCCAGTACTTC
TRBJ1-1	.	once	TRBV6-5	CASMMENTEAFF	TGTGCCAGCATGATGGAGAACACTGAAGCTTTCTTT
TRBJ1-5	.	.	TRBV6-1	CASSEAAGVRNQPQHF	TGTGCCAGCAGTGAAGCAGCGGGGGTTCGCAATCAGCCCCAGCATTTT
TRBJ1-2	TRBD1	.	TRBV5-6	CASSLGQGFGYTF	TGTGCCAGCAGCTTGGGACAGGGGTTTGGCTACACCTTC
TRBJ2-7	.	.	TRBV27	CASSFKLGYEQYF	TGTGCCAGCAGTTTTAAACTTGGCTACGAGCAGTACTTC
TRBJ1-6	TRBD1	.	TRBV6-1	CASSEGQGSSPLHF	TGTGCCAGCAGTGAGGGACAGGGGAGTTCACCCCTCCACTTT
TRBJ1-2	.	.	TRBV18	CASSSGQNYGYTF	TGTGCCAGCTCGTCGGGACAAAACTATGGCTACACCTTC
TRBJ1-1	TRBD1	.	TRBV14	CASSRQTGGGAFF	TGTGCCAGCAGCCGACAAACAGGGGGCGGCGCTTTCTTT
TRBJ1-4	.	once	TRBV9	CASSQSGGSEKLFF	TGTGCCAGCAGCCAATCGGGGGGGAGTGAAAAACTGTTTTTT
TRBJ2-5	TRBD2	few	TRBV13	CASSGRLAGYYETQYF	TGTGCCAGCAGCGGAAGACTAGCGGGGTACTATGAGACCCAGTACTTC
TRBJ1-4	.	.	TRBV9	CASSVDPTNGREKLFF	TGTGCCAGCAGCGTAGATCCAACAAACGGACGTGAAAAACTGTTTTTT
TRBJ1-1	.	once	TRBV7-9	CASSHIKGPRNTEAFF	TGTGCCAGCAGCCATATCAAGGGACCGCGGAACACTGAAGCTTTCTTT
TRBJ2-3	TRBD1	once	TRBV9	CASSVGDRRTDTQYF	TGTGCCAGCAGCGTCGGGGACAGACGCACAGATACGCAGTATTTT
TRBJ1-5	.	.	TRBV19	CASSTLTQPQHF	TGTGCCAGTAGTACGCTAACTCAGCCCCAGCATTTT
TRBJ2-2	.	.	TRBV7-8	CASSSREAGELFF	TGTGCCAGCAGCTCAAGGGAGGCCGGGGAGCTGTTTTTT
TRBJ2-7	TRBD1	.	TRBV18	CASSPGTGEQYF	TGTGCCAGCTCACCTGGGACAGGCGAGCAGTACTTC
TRBJ1-4	TRBD1	.	TRBV5-1	CASRDRDTTNEKLFF	TGCGCCAGTAGAGACAGGGACACAACTAATGAAAAACTGTTTTTT